Each of the 18 T cell receptor beta chains below was sequenced from the same sample in a study of a mutant IDH1 vaccine in newly diagnosed glioma. These receptors' antigens are unknown. Assay used: immunoSEQ multiplex PCR; TCRdb lists only in-frame clones, some missing. The table includes some 120,000 clones, 80% detected once. Time point denoted: week 11, during vaccination. One vaccine dose held 300 ug of mutant IDH1 20-mer peptide and came with topical imiquimod. The sample here was PBMCs, taken from a glioma patient whose treatment included an IDH1 peptide vaccine. All receptors derive from a middle-aged man with glioma.

The gene calls are TRBV29-1 and TRBJ1-3; D is undetermined. Germline CDR1 is SQVTM and CDR2 is ANQGSEA. Trimming cost V 4 bases and J 0 bases, with 10 bases left between them. The CDR3 is 14 amino acids. The DNA for the CDR3 is TGCAGCGTTGTAGAAAGGGTCTCTGGAAACACCATATATTTT. Protein: CSVVERVSGNTIYF.

This chain joins TRBV7-2 and TRBJ1-2, with D perhaps TRBD1 (6 bases). Trimming cost V 5 bases and J 5 bases, with 15 bases left between them. From germline, CDR1 is SGHTA and CDR2 FQGNSA. CDR3 length equals 14 residues. The CDR3 nucleotides are TGTGCCAGCAGCGGGGGGCGCGGGCCTTATGGCTACACCTTC. Translating it yields CASSGGRGPYGYTF.

The chain joins TRBV7-9 to TRBJ2-1, with 12 bases matching TRBD2. V gave up 5 bases and J gave up 8 bases; unmatched junction bases: 19. In germline, CDR1 is SEHNR, CDR2 FQNEAQ (reference sequence). The CDR3 covers 19 residues. This CDR3 reads CASSATSGGPRVGRDEQFF. Written as DNA, the CDR3 is TGTGCCAGCAGCGCCACTAGCGGGGGGCCCCGTGTGGGACGGGATGAGCAGTTCTTC.

The gene calls are TRBV28 and TRBJ1-2; D is perhaps TRBD1 (6 bases). V was trimmed by 5 bases and J by 2 bases, leaving 12 bases between them. CDR3 length equals 14 residues. Germline V lookup: CDR1 MDHEN, CDR2 SYDVKM. The chain's CDR3 is CASSRGGSNYGYTF. CDR3 nucleotide sequence: TGTGCCAGCAGTAGGGGGGGCTCAAACTATGGCTACACCTTC.

This chain connects TRBV10-3 to TRBJ1-2; a weak D match, TRBD1 (6 bases). Trimming removed 5 bases at V and 7 bases at J, with 29 bases between. CDR3 length: 18 amino acids. Germline CDR1 is ENHRY and CDR2 is SYGVKD. CDR3: CAISRTPTGGEVVGGYTF. For the CDR3, the DNA is TGTGCCATCAGTAGAACCCCTACGGGGGGCGAAGTTGTGGGTGGCTACACCTTC.

In this sample, this clone turned up a few times. For the CDR3, the DNA is TGTGCCAGCAGCCAAGATGAACGAAGCTATGGCTACACCTTC. This sequence encodes CASSQDERSYGYTF. The V gene is TRBV4-2, the J gene TRBJ1-2, with unresolved D. The CDR3 has 14 residues. Germline assignment: CDR1 LGHNA and CDR2 YNFKEQ. V was pared by 0 bases and J by 4 bases, with 9 bases between.

The genes are TRBV5-1 and TRBJ2-7, with 14 bases that match TRBD2. Germline CDR1 and CDR2: SGHRS and YFSETQ. The CDR3 loop spans 17 amino acids. The ends lost 3 bases at V and 1 base at J; junction bases unmatched: 6. CDR3 residues: CASSSGTSGGLSYEQYF. Written as DNA, the CDR3 is TGCGCCAGCAGCTCAGGGACTAGCGGGGGCCTATCCTACGAGCAGTACTTC. Drawing the rest from reference TRBV5-1 and TRBJ2-7, the complete variable domain is KAGVTQTPRYLIKTRGQQVTLSCSPISGHRSVSWYQQTPGQGLQFLFEYFSETQRNKGNFPGRFSGRQFSNSRSEMNVSTLELGDSALYLCASSSGTSGGLSYEQYFGPGTRLTVT.

Note on this clone: Other DNA sequences in this sample translate to the same CDR3. The chain has TRBV5-1 and TRBJ2-5; D is unclear. Germline CDR1 reads SGHRS; CDR2 reads YFSETQ. This CDR3 has 13 residues. Trimming stripped 4 bases from V and 3 bases from J, with 10 bases between. The CDR3 loop reads CASSPVGKETQYF. The CDR3 coding sequence is TGCGCCAGCAGCCCCGTCGGAAAAGAGACCCAGTACTTC.

The V call is TRBV13, the J call TRBJ2-1; 12 nucleotides agree with TRBD2. Germline V gene lookup returns CDR1 PRHDT and CDR2 FYEKMQ (reference sequence). CDR3 length equals 20 residues. With V trimmed by 5 bases and J by 0 bases, 14 bases remained unmatched. DNA of the CDR3: TGTGCCAGCAGCCCCTACGAGAGGACTAGCGGGAAGAGCTCCTACAATGAGCAGTTCTTC. As protein: CASSPYERTSGKSSYNEQFF.

V gene TRBV5-8 combines with J gene TRBJ1-4; tentative D call: TRBD1 (6 bases). Germline CDR1 is SGHTS and CDR2 is YDEGEE. V was trimmed by 5 bases and J by 5 bases, leaving 13 bases between them. This CDR3 comprises 14 residues. CDR3: CASSQTGRNEKLFF. In DNA form, the CDR3 reads TGTGCCAGCAGTCAGACAGGCCGAAATGAAAAACTGTTTTTT.

The rearrangement joins TRBV29-1 to TRBJ1-2; D might be TRBD1 (5 bases). Germline lookup yields CDR1 SQVTM and CDR2 ANQGSEA. The CDR3 extends over 12 amino acids. Trimming removed 3 bases from V and 7 bases from J, with 12 bases in between. The CDR3 region has the DNA TGCAGCGTTGAGTGGGGGATCGGTGGCTACACCTTC. Protein: CSVEWGIGGYTF.

The rearrangement uses TRBV30 and TRBJ2-2, with unresolved D. V lost 0 bases and J 2 bases, leaving 7 bases between the germline ends. The germline V gene encodes CDR1 GTSNPN and CDR2 SVGIG (reference sequence). The CDR3 covers 14 residues. The CDR3: CAWSVGPNTGELFF. CDR3 bases: TGTGCCTGGAGTGTAGGGCCAAACACCGGGGAGCTGTTTTTT. Full variable domain (missing parts from reference TRBV30 and TRBJ2-2): SQTIHQWPATLVQPVGSPLSLECTVEGTSNPNLYWYRQAAGRGLQLLFYSVGIGQISSEVPQNLSASRPQDRQFILSSKKLLLSDSGFYLCAWSVGPNTGELFFGEGSRLTVL.

This clone was seen a few times. This chain links TRBV4-3 with TRBJ1-5; 7 nucleotides agree with TRBD1. V shed 0 bases and J 8 bases; nucleotides not matched to a gene: 7. Per the germline V gene, CDR1 is LGHNA and CDR2 is YSLEER. The CDR3 length is 15 residues. The CDR3 DNA reads as TGCGCCAGCAGCCAAGAGAGACAGGGTAGTGAGCCCCAGCATTTT. Residues: CASSQERQGSEPQHF.

V usage is TRBV7-2 and J usage is TRBJ2-1; D remains ambiguous. Trimming cost V 1 base and J 6 bases, with 7 bases left between them. Germline CDR1 and CDR2: SGHTA and FQGNSA. The CDR3 consists of 13 residues. CDR3 sequence: CASSLEWVNEQFF. The CDR3 DNA reads TGTGCCAGCAGCTTAGAATGGGTCAATGAGCAGTTCTTC.

The chain carries TRBV9 and TRBJ2-5, with D unresolved. Looked up from germline, CDR1 is SGDLS and CDR2 is YYNGEE. V was pared by 0 bases and J by 5 bases, with 8 bases between. The CDR3 is made up of 13 amino acids. CDR3 amino acids: CASSVEPSETQYF. In DNA form, the CDR3 reads TGTGCCAGCAGCGTAGAACCCTCTGAGACCCAGTACTTC.

The chain combines TRBV13 with TRBJ1-2; D not resolved. Trimming took off 3 bases at V and 5 bases at J, with 7 bases between the two ends. Germline V gene lookup returns CDR1 PRHDT and CDR2 FYEKMQ (reference sequence). This CDR3 spans 12 amino acids. The CDR3 region has the DNA TGTGCCAGCAGCTTCGACACTTATGGCTACACCTTC. This encodes CASSFDTYGYTF. Using reference TRBV13 and TRBJ1-2 for the parts outside the CDR3, the full variable domain is AAGVIQSPRHLIKEKRETATLKCYPIPRHDTVYWYQQGPGQDPQFLISFYEKMQSDKGSIPDRFSAQQFSDYHSELNMSSLELGDSALYFCASSFDTYGYTFGSGTRLTVV.

The chain is built from TRBV11-2 and TRBJ2-7; D might be TRBD1 (5 bases). The CDR3 contains 15 residues. Germline lookup yields CDR1 SGHAT and CDR2 FQNNGV. The V gene lost 2 bases and the J gene lost 2 bases, with 13 bases spanning the gap. CDR3 amino acids: CASSLSRTSAYEQYF. CDR3 bases: TGTGCCAGCAGCTTAAGCCGGACATCCGCCTACGAGCAGTACTTC. Full variable domain (missing parts from reference TRBV11-2 and TRBJ2-7): EAGVAQSPRYKIIEKRQSVAFWCNPISGHATLYWYQQILGQGPKLLIQFQNNGVVDDSQLPKDRFSAERLKGVDSTLKIQPAKLEDSAVYLCASSLSRTSAYEQYFGPGTRLTVT.

This rearrangement joins TRBV15 to TRBJ2-2, with 8 bases matching TRBD1. The CDR3 runs 17 residues. Per the germline V gene, CDR1 is LNHNV and CDR2 is YYDKDF (reference sequence). The V gene end was trimmed by 6 bases and the J gene end by 9 bases; junction bases not matched to a gene: 18. CDR3 region: CATRSSGQGDVRRELFF. The CDR3 nucleotides are TGTGCCACCAGATCATCAGGACAGGGCGATGTTCGCCGGGAGCTGTTTTTT.